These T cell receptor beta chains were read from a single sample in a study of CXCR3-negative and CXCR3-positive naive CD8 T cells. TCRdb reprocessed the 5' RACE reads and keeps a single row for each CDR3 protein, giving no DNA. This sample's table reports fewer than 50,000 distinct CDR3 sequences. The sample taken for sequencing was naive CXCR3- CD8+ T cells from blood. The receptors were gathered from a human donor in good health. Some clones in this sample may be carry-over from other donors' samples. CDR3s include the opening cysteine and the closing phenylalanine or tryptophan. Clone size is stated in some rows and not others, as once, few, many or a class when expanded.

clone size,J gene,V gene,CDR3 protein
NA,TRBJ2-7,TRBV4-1,CASSYGLAGEGSYEQYF
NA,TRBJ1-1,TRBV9,CASSEPPTDRGYTEAFF
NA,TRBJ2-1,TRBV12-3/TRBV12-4,CASSFPDLRGTAEQFF
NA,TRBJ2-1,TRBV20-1,CSARRLAGNEQFF
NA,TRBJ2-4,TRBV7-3,CASSFTGAAKNIQYF
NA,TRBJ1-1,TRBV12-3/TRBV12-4,CASSFQGHNTEAFF
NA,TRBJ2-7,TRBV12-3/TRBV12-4,CASSLEGNYEQYF
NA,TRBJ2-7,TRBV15,CATSGRRAGVDEQYF
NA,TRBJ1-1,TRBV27,CASSLSVLFTEAFF
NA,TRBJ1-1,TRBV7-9,CASALGNTEAFF
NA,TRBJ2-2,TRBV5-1,CASSLGATGGELFF
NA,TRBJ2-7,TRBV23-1,CASRLGAESVEQYF
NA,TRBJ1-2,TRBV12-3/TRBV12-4,CASSPEGLYGYTF
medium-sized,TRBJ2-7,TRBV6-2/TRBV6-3,CASSYGVDGHYEQYF
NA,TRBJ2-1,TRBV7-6,CASSTSGTGAYNEQFF
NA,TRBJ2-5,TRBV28,CASSSPGLRETQYF
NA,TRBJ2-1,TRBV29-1,CSVEGLAGVNEQFF